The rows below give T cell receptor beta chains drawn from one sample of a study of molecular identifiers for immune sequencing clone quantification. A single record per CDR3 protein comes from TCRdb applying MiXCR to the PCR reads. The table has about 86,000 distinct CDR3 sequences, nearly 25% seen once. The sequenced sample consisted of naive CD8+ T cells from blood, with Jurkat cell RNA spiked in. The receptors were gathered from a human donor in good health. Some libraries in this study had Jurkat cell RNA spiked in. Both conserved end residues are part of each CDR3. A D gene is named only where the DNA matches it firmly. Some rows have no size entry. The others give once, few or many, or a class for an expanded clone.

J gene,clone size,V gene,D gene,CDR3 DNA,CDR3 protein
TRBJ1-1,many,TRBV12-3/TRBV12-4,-,TGTGCCAGCGGGAGTCGGGTCGAAGCTTTCTTT,CASGSRVEAFF
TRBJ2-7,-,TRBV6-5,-,TGTGCCAGCAGCTACTCTCACGGGGACGGACCCTCCTACGAGCAGTACTTC,CASSYSHGDGPSYEQYF
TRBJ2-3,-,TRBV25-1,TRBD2,TGTGCCAGCAGTGGGTCCCCGGGACTAGCGGTTAGCACAGATACGCAGTATTTT,CASSGSPGLAVSTDTQYF
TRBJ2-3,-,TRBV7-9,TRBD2,TGTGCCAGCAGCTTGAGGGAGGGCCCCCGCACAGATACGCAGTATTTT,CASSLREGPRTDTQYF
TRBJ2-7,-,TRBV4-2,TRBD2,TGTGCCAGCAGCCAAGATACCCTCGGGCGGGGGTTCTCCTACGAGCAGTACTTC,CASSQDTLGRGFSYEQYF
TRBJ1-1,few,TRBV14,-,TGTGCCAGCAGCCAATCGTGGATGAACACTGAAGCTTTCTTT,CASSQSWMNTEAFF
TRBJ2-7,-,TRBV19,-,TGTGCCAGTAGTCCTACGACAGAAGTCTTTTCCTACGAGCAGCACTTC,CASSPTTEVFSYEQHF
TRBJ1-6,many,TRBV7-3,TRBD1,TGTGCCAGCAGCCCCTCGACAGGGGAGGATTCACCCCTCCACTTT,CASSPSTGEDSPLHF
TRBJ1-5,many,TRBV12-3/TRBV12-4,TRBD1,TGTGCCAGCAGTTCCTCGGACAGGGAAGGTCAGCCCCAGCATTTT,CASSSSDREGQPQHF
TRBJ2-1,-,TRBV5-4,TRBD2,TGTGCCAGCAGCCCACCTGAACTCGCTAGCGGGAGGTTCTCCTACAATGAGCAGTTCTTC,CASSPPELASGRFSYNEQFF
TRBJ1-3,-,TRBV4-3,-,TGCGCCAGCAGCCAAGACGGGAGTACTGGAAACACCGTATATTTT,CASSQDGSTGNTVYF
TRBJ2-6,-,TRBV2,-,TGTGCCAGCAGTGTCGAAGGAGAGGACTCCGTCCTGACTTTC,CASSVEGEDSVLTF
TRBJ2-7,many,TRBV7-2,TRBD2,TGTGCCAGCAGCTCCGGGACTAGCGGGGCTGTCTCCTACGAGCAGTACTTC,CASSSGTSGAVSYEQYF
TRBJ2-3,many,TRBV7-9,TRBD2,TGTGCCAGCAGCCCCATCCCAAAACTAGCGGCCACAGATACGCAGTATTTT,CASSPIPKLAATDTQYF
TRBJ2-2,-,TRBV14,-,TGTGCCACCAAAGAAACGAACACCGGGGAGCTGTTTTTT,CATKETNTGELFF
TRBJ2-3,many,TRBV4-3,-,TGCGCCAGCAGCTCGCTCCGAGACCCAGAGGTTACGCAGTATTTT,CASSSLRDPEVTQYF
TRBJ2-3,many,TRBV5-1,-,TGCGCCAGCAGCCCGGAGGGGGCCCTCCCCCTCACAGATACGCAGTATTTT,CASSPEGALPLTDTQYF
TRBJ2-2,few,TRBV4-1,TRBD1,TGCGCCAGCAGCCAACCTACAGGGGGGACCGGGGAGCTGTTTTTT,CASSQPTGGTGELFF
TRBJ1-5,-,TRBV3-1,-,TGTGCCAGCAGCCGTACGGGCCCCGGTGGTAATCGGCCCCAGCATTTT,CASSRTGPGGNRPQHF
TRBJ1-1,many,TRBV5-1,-,TGCGCCAGTACGCCTTTTGGACATTTGAACACTGAAGCTTTCTTT,CASTPFGHLNTEAFF
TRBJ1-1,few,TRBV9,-,TGTGCCCGCAGCGACGAGGGGGGGCTTGAAGCTTTCTTT,CARSDEGGLEAFF
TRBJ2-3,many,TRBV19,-,TGTGCCAGTAGTATCCTGGTTACAGCAGATACGCAGTATTTT,CASSILVTADTQYF
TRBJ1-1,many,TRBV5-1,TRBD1,TGCGCCAGCAGCTTGGCGAAGACAGGGCCCACAGCTGAAGCTTTCTTT,CASSLAKTGPTAEAFF
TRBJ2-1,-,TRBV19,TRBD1,TGTGCCAGTAGCACAGGGGGTACCTACAATGAGCAGTTCTTC,CASSTGGTYNEQFF
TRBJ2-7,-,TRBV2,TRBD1,TGTGCCAGCAGTGGCAGGACAGGGCCCTCCTACGAGCAGTACTTC,CASSGRTGPSYEQYF
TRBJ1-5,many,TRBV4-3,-,TGCGCCAGCAGCCCAGGAACAGGCAATCAGCCCCAGCATTTT,CASSPGTGNQPQHF
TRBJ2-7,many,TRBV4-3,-,TGCGCCAGCAGCCAAGATGCGGGACCGGCCTACGAGCAGTACTTC,CASSQDAGPAYEQYF
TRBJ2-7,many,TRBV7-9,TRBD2,TGTGCCAGCAGCCCGGGACTAGCGGGAGTTGGCGAGCAGTACTTC,CASSPGLAGVGEQYF